The T cell receptor beta chain described here comes from a study of blood T cells in healthy people across ages. With 0 bases removed from V and 0 bases from J, the gap between germline ends came to 12 bases. CDR1 is SGHRS and CDR2 is YFSETQ in the germline V gene. The CDR3 consists of 16 residues. This clonotype was counted between two and nine times. Then a second PCR, running roughly 7 to 11 cycles, was carried out with a sample-barcoded 5' primer and a J-beta primer mix. From the 5' RACE reads, TCRdb called clonotypes with MiXCR, one entry per CDR3 protein. The sample holds about 930,000 distinct CDR3 sequences, roughly 28% seen once. Samples each yielded at least 5.5 micrograms of total RNA. In addition, the sample was reused for a study of T cells of mothers and their children. That paper notes: Samples were obtained from three healthy Caucasian mothers and their six children. Reverse transcription into cDNA received all extracted RNA, at around 1.5 ug per 15 ul.

The sample consisted of blood. This receptor was taken from a woman between 40 and 50 years old in good health. V is TRBV5-1 and J is TRBJ1-1, with unresolved D. The CDR3: CASSLESVILNTEAFF. As DNA, the CDR3 is TGCGCCAGCAGCTTGGAATCGGTTATTTTGAACACTGAAGCTTTCTTT.